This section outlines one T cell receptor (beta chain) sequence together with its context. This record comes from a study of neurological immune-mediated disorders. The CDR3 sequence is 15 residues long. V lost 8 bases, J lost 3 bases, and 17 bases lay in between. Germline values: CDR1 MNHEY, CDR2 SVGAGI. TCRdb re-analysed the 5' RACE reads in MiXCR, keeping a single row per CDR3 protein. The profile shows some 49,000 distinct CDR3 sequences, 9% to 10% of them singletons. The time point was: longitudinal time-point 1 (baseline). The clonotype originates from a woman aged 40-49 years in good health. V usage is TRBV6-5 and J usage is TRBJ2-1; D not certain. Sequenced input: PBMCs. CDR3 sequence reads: CASASSPRIYNEQFF. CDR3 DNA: TGTGCCAGCGCGTCATCTCCCCGGATCTACAATGAGCAGTTCTTC.